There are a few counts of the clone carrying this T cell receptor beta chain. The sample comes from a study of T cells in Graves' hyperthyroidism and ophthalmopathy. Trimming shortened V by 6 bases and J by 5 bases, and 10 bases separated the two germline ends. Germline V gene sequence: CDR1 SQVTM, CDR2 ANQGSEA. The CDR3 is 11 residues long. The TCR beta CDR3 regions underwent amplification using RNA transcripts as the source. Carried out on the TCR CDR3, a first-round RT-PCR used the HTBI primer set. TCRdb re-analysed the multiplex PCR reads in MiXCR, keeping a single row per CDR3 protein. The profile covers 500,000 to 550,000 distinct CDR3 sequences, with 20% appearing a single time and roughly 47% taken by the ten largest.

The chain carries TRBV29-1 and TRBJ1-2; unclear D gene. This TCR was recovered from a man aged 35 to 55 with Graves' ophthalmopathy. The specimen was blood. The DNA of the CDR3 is TGCAGCGTCCACCTGGGGTATGGCTACACCTTC. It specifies CSVHLGYGYTF.